Listed here are 32 T cell receptor beta chains from one sample, sequenced in a study of shared clonotypes between healthy human individuals. Profiling relied on immunoSEQ multiplex PCR, and the TCRdb table lists in-frame clones only, not all of them. The sample has roughly 320,000 clones, roughly 84% seen once; the top ten hold roughly 17%. Input material: memory CD8+ T cells sorted from blood. Indicated subset: CD45RO+ cells pooled with CCR7-negative TemRA cells. The receptors derive from a man between 18 and 35 years old in good health.

This chain connects TRBV29-1 to TRBJ2-1; 9 bases agree with TRBD2. CDR1 SQVTM and CDR2 ANQGSEA come from the germline V gene. The J segment lost 9 bases and the V segment lost 6 bases, leaving 12 bases of the junction unmatched. The CDR3 spans 14 residues. DNA for the CDR3: TGCAGCGTCGTCGGAGGACTAGCGACGATTGAGCAGTTCTTC. Encoded protein: CSVVGGLATIEQFF.

This clone is classed as medium-sized. V is TRBV9 and J is TRBJ2-3; the D gene is possibly TRBD2 (5 bases). The germline V gene has CDR1 SGDLS and CDR2 YYNGEE. The CDR3 runs to 15 residues. Trimming took 3 bases from V and 1 from J, leaving 12 bases between them. CDR3 nucleotides: TGTGCCAGCAGCGAGGGTGGAGGTGGCACAGATACGCAGTATTTT. It encodes CASSEGGGGTDTQYF.

The rearrangement joins TRBV2 to TRBJ2-5, with D perhaps TRBD1 (5 bases). There are 14 residues in the CDR3. CDR1 is SNHLY, CDR2 FYNNEI, per germline. Trimming cost V 6 bases and J 3 bases, with 14 bases left between them. The CDR3, as DNA: TGTGCCAGCAGGAATACAGGAGCCGAAGAGACCCAGTACTTC. This sequence encodes CASRNTGAEETQYF.

This chain joins TRBV19 and TRBJ1-2; D gene uncertain. The CDR3 extends over 14 amino acids. V was cut by 3 bases and J by 2 bases, with 10 bases left in between. The germline CDR1 and CDR2 sequences are LNHDA and SQIVND (reference sequence). The CDR3 region has the DNA TGTGCCAGTAGTATCCCAGGACTGAACTATGGCTACACCTTC. Its translation: CASSIPGLNYGYTF.

This clone was seen at least ten times. In nucleotides, the CDR3 is TGTGCCAGCAGTTACTCGTCAGGGGTAACTGAAGCTTTCTTT. Protein sequence: CASSYSSGVTEAFF. The genes are TRBV6-5 and TRBJ1-1, with D perhaps matching TRBD1 (6 bases). This CDR3 spans 14 amino acids. In germline, CDR1 is MNHEY, CDR2 SVGAGI. Trimming shortened V by 0 bases and J by 5 bases, and 10 bases separated the two germline ends.

This chain links TRBV4-1 with TRBJ1-5; weak D call: TRBD1 (6 bases). V lost 4 bases to trimming and J lost 0 bases, with 13 bases between them. CDR1 MGHRA and CDR2 YSYEKL come from the germline V gene. CDR3 length: 16 amino acids. CDR3 coding DNA: TGCGCCAGCAGCCCCCGGGGGGGGGCTAGCAATCAGCCCCAGCATTTT. Its protein is CASSPRGGASNQPQHF.

This chain links TRBV9 with TRBJ2-1; D is possibly TRBD2 (5 bases). The germline V and J ends were trimmed by 0 bases and 11 bases, with 12 bases remaining between them. Germline V lookup: CDR1 SGDLS, CDR2 YYNGEE. The CDR3 sequence is 13 residues long. CDR3 nucleotides: TGTGCCAGCAGCGTAGAATCGGGGAACAAGCAGTTCTTC. This gives the protein CASSVESGNKQFF.

V gene TRBV2 combines with J gene TRBJ2-1, with D possibly matching TRBD2 (6 bases). The germline V gene has CDR1 SNHLY and CDR2 FYNNEI. The CDR3 sequence is 14 residues long. Trimming left V 5 bases short and J 6 bases short, with 14 bases between. This CDR3 is CASSSTRTGNEQFF. CDR3 in DNA: TGTGCCAGCAGTTCGACTAGGACGGGCAATGAGCAGTTCTTC.

The V gene is TRBV30, the J gene TRBJ1-1; tentatively, D is TRBD1 (6 bases). Trimming cost V 4 bases and J 0 bases, with 9 bases left between them. CDR3 length equals 13 residues. Germline assignment: CDR1 GTSNPN and CDR2 SVGIG (reference sequence). In nucleotides, the CDR3 is TGTGCCTGGACAGGGGACGTGAACACTGAAGCTTTCTTT. Its protein is CAWTGDVNTEAFF.

The chain is built from TRBV5-6 and TRBJ2-1, with D possibly being TRBD1 or TRBD2 (6 bases each). The CDR3 spans 16 residues. Per the germline V gene, CDR1 is SGHDT and CDR2 is YYEEEE. V gave up 4 bases and J gave up 1 base, with 15 bases separating them. This chain's CDR3 is CASSRRQEGSYNEQFF. The CDR3 coding sequence is TGTGCCAGCAGCCGAAGACAGGAGGGGTCCTACAATGAGCAGTTCTTC.

This CDR3 is CASTLVDTGELFF. DNA of the CDR3: TGTGCCAGCACGTTGGTGGACACCGGGGAGCTGTTTTTT. The chain has TRBV6-6 and TRBJ2-2; no reliable D call. The V gene's germline CDR1 is MNHNY and CDR2 SVGAGI (reference sequence). Between the trimmed V and J ends, which lost 7 bases and 3 bases, there was a span of 9 bases. The CDR3 length is 13 residues.

V and J are TRBV9 and TRBJ2-7; 9 bases line up with TRBD2. Germline CDR1 is SGDLS and CDR2 is YYNGEE. V was clipped by 0 bases and J by 5 bases; unmatched bases: 6. The CDR3 is 15 residues long. CDR3 DNA: TGTGCCAGCAGCGTAGGAGGCGGGAGGGCCGACGAGCAGTACTTC. It encodes CASSVGGGRADEQYF.

The chain has TRBV30 and TRBJ1-5; D call uncertain. Between the trimmed V and J ends, which lost 0 bases and 6 bases, there was a span of 18 bases. This CDR3 region has 16 residues. In germline, CDR1 is GTSNPN, CDR2 SVGIG (reference sequence). This CDR3 is CAWSVPLDWGGQPQHF. Here the CDR3 DNA reads TGTGCCTGGAGTGTACCCTTAGACTGGGGAGGTCAGCCCCAGCATTTT.

The CDR3 nucleotides are TGTGCCAGCAGTTTAAGGGGGGTAGGGGGAGAATACACCTTC. Translating gives CASSLRGVGGEYTF. The J gene is TRBJ1-2, the V gene TRBV27; a weak D match, TRBD1 (6 bases). This CDR3 is built from 14 residues. CDR1 and CDR2 from the germline V gene are MNHEY and SMNVEV (reference sequence). The ends were cut back, 2 bases at V and 11 bases at J, with 18 bases in the middle.

The chain employs TRBV9 and TRBJ2-3, with a weak D call TRBD2 (6 bases). Trimming removed 6 bases from V and 1 base from J, with 9 bases in between. The CDR3 sequence is 13 residues long. Germline CDR1 SGDLS, CDR2 YYNGEE. The CDR3 spells CASNGGGTDTQYF. In DNA form, the CDR3 reads TGTGCCAGCAACGGCGGGGGCACAGATACGCAGTATTTT.

The genes are TRBV7-9 and TRBJ2-7; 7 bases match TRBD1. Germline V lookup: CDR1 SEHNR, CDR2 FQNEAQ (reference sequence). V shed 5 bases, J shed 3 bases, and the junction held 13 bases outside the gene matches. The CDR3 runs 16 residues. The CDR3 coding sequence is TGTGCCAGCAGCGCTAATACAGGGGATAAGCTCTACGAGCAGTACTTC. Translation: CASSANTGDKLYEQYF.

This chain links TRBV4-1 with TRBJ2-7; D unresolved. V gave up 1 base and J gave up 6 bases, with 22 bases separating them. The CDR3 runs to 17 residues. Germline V gene sequence: CDR1 MGHRA, CDR2 YSYEKL. The CDR3 reads CASSQVYTRWTSGEQYF. The CDR3 nucleotides are TGCGCCAGCAGCCAAGTTTATACCCGCTGGACCTCTGGCGAGCAGTACTTC.

V is TRBV21-1 and J is TRBJ2-2. TRBV21-1 is classified as a pseudogene. The CDR3 runs to 12 residues. CDR3 loop: CASRGETGELFF. CDR3 DNA: TGTGCCAGCAGAGGCGAAACCGGGGAGCTGTTTTTT.

This chain links TRBV2 with TRBJ2-3, with TRBD1 as a possible D gene (5 bases). CDR3 size: 14 residues. Germline lookup yields CDR1 SNHLY and CDR2 FYNNEI. The V gene lost 3 bases and the J gene lost 4 bases, with 11 bases spanning the gap. The CDR3 nucleotides are TGTGCCAGCAGTGATCAAGCAGGGTCAGATACGCAGTATTTT. Amino acids: CASSDQAGSDTQYF.

The chain links TRBV4-1 to TRBJ2-7; D is uncertain. The CDR3 runs 15 residues. Trimming stripped 0 bases from V and 2 bases from J, with 11 bases between. Germline V gene data show CDR1 as MGHRA and CDR2 as YSYEKL. The CDR3 spells CASSQEDEHPYEQYF. The CDR3 DNA sequence: TGCGCCAGCAGCCAAGAAGATGAACACCCCTACGAGCAGTACTTC.

V is TRBV5-4 and J is TRBJ2-3; perhaps TRBD2 as D (6 bases). CDR3 length equals 17 residues. Per the germline V gene, CDR1 is SGHNT and CDR2 is YYREEE (reference sequence). Trimming removed 7 bases from V and 2 bases from J, with 23 bases in between. The CDR3 region is CASGLPGLGIHTDTQYF. The DNA for the CDR3 is TGTGCCAGCGGTCTCCCGGGACTGGGGATCCACACAGATACGCAGTATTTT.

The V gene is TRBV10-3, the J gene TRBJ1-4; 8 bases are a match to TRBD1. From germline, CDR1 is ENHRY and CDR2 SYGVKD. CDR3 size: 14 residues. J lost 6 bases, V lost 10 bases, and 10 bases had no gene match. CDR3 DNA: TGTGCCACCTGCATCGACAGGGGCGATGAAAAACTGTTTTTT. It translates to CATCIDRGDEKLFF.

The rearrangement joins TRBV21-1 to TRBJ1-1; the D call in the table, TRBD1, was not verified against the DNA. TRBV21-1 is a pseudogene. The CDR3 contains 18 residues. CDR3 amino acids: CASSGHRERTSMNTEAFF. For the CDR3, the DNA is TGTGCCAGCAGCGGACACAGGGAAAGGACGTCCATGAACACTGAAGCTTTCTTT.

V usage is TRBV11-2 and J usage is TRBJ2-7, with 7 positions matching TRBD2. V was clipped by 2 bases and J by 7 bases; unmatched bases: 14. Germline lookup yields CDR1 SGHAT and CDR2 FQNNGV. The CDR3 consists of 16 residues. Written as DNA, the CDR3 is TGTGCCAGCAGCTTATACCCGGGAGGCGTCCCTGGGGAGCAGTACTTC. This codes for CASSLYPGGVPGEQYF.

The genes are TRBV28 and TRBJ2-5; possibly TRBD1 for D (6 bases). From germline, CDR1 is MDHEN and CDR2 SYDVKM. The CDR3 extends over 13 amino acids. The V end lost 5 bases, the J end lost 2 bases, and 9 bases lay between the germline ends. CDR3 sequence (DNA): TGTGCCAGCAGTCGGGACAATCAAGAGACCCAGTACTTC. Amino acid sequence: CASSRDNQETQYF. Combining the CDR3 with reference TRBV28 and TRBJ2-5 gives the whole variable domain DVKVTQSSRYLVKRTGEKVFLECVQDMDHENMFWYRQDPGLGLRLIYFSYDVKMKEKGDIPEGYSVSREKKERFSLILESASTNQTSMYLCASSRDNQETQYFGPGTRLLVL.

The gene calls are TRBV27 and TRBJ2-7; 7 positions match TRBD1. CDR1 is MNHEY, CDR2 SMNVEV, per germline (reference sequence). The CDR3 has 15 amino acids. V shed 6 bases and J 0 bases; nucleotides not matched to a gene: 8. As DNA, the CDR3 is TGTGCCAGCAGGATGACAGGGTGGGGCTCCTACGAGCAGTACTTC. It specifies CASRMTGWGSYEQYF.

This chain links TRBV5-1 with TRBJ2-7, with D maybe TRBD1 (5 bases). V lost 4 bases, J lost 5 bases, and 10 bases lay in between. In germline, CDR1 is SGHRS, CDR2 YFSETQ. This CDR3 contains 12 residues. CDR3 bases: TGCGCCAGCAGCATAAGACAGAACGAGCAGTACTTC. Translated: CASSIRQNEQYF.

The rearrangement joins TRBV19 to TRBJ2-7; D perhaps matches TRBD2 (6 bases). The V gene lost 5 bases and the J gene lost 0 bases, with 14 bases spanning the gap. The CDR3 length is 15 residues. Germline V gene sequence: CDR1 LNHDA, CDR2 SQIVND (reference sequence). The CDR3 sequence is CASSPVEGLSYEQYF. The CDR3 coding sequence is TGTGCCAGTAGTCCAGTGGAGGGCCTCTCCTACGAGCAGTACTTC.

The chain couples TRBV30 to TRBJ1-2, with D possibly matching TRBD1 (6 bases). Germline V gene sequence: CDR1 GTSNPN, CDR2 SVGIG (reference sequence). Trimming took 5 bases from V and 6 from J, leaving 10 bases between them. CDR3 size: 11 residues. The CDR3 sequence is CAWERGNGYTF. In nucleotides, the CDR3 is TGTGCCTGGGAGAGGGGGAATGGCTACACCTTC.

The chain links TRBV4-1 to TRBJ2-1, with a tentative D call TRBD2 (6 bases). Germline V gene data show CDR1 as MGHRA and CDR2 as YSYEKL. The CDR3 covers 16 residues. Trimming removed 1 base at V and 3 bases at J, with 13 bases between. The CDR3 region is CASSQVERVHYNEQFF. CDR3 sequence (DNA): TGCGCCAGCAGCCAAGTTGAGCGGGTCCACTACAATGAGCAGTTCTTC.

The chain combines TRBV9 with TRBJ1-1; TRBD1 might be the D (5 bases). CDR3 length equals 13 residues. Germline values: CDR1 SGDLS, CDR2 YYNGEE. V was cut by 6 bases and J by 6 bases, with 15 bases left in between. The chain's CDR3 is CASTNMAGAEAFF. The DNA of the CDR3 is TGTGCCAGCACTAATATGGCGGGGGCTGAAGCTTTCTTT. Together with reference TRBV9 and TRBJ1-1, the CDR3 gives the full variable domain: DSGVTQTPKHLITATGQRVTLRCSPRSGDLSVYWYQQSLDQGLQFLIQYYNGEERAKGNILERFSAQQFPDLHSELNLSSLELGDSALYFCASTNMAGAEAFFGQGTRLTVV.

This clone came up once. The chain couples TRBV4-3 to TRBJ2-7, with 9 bases fitting TRBD2. Germline values: CDR1 LGHNA, CDR2 YSLEER. The CDR3 length is 15 residues. The trim removed 1 base at V and 3 bases at J, leaving 4 bases unmatched. The CDR3 nucleotides read TGCGCCAGCAGCCAAGGGTCTAGCGGGAACTACGAGCAGTACTTC. Translating it yields CASSQGSSGNYEQYF.